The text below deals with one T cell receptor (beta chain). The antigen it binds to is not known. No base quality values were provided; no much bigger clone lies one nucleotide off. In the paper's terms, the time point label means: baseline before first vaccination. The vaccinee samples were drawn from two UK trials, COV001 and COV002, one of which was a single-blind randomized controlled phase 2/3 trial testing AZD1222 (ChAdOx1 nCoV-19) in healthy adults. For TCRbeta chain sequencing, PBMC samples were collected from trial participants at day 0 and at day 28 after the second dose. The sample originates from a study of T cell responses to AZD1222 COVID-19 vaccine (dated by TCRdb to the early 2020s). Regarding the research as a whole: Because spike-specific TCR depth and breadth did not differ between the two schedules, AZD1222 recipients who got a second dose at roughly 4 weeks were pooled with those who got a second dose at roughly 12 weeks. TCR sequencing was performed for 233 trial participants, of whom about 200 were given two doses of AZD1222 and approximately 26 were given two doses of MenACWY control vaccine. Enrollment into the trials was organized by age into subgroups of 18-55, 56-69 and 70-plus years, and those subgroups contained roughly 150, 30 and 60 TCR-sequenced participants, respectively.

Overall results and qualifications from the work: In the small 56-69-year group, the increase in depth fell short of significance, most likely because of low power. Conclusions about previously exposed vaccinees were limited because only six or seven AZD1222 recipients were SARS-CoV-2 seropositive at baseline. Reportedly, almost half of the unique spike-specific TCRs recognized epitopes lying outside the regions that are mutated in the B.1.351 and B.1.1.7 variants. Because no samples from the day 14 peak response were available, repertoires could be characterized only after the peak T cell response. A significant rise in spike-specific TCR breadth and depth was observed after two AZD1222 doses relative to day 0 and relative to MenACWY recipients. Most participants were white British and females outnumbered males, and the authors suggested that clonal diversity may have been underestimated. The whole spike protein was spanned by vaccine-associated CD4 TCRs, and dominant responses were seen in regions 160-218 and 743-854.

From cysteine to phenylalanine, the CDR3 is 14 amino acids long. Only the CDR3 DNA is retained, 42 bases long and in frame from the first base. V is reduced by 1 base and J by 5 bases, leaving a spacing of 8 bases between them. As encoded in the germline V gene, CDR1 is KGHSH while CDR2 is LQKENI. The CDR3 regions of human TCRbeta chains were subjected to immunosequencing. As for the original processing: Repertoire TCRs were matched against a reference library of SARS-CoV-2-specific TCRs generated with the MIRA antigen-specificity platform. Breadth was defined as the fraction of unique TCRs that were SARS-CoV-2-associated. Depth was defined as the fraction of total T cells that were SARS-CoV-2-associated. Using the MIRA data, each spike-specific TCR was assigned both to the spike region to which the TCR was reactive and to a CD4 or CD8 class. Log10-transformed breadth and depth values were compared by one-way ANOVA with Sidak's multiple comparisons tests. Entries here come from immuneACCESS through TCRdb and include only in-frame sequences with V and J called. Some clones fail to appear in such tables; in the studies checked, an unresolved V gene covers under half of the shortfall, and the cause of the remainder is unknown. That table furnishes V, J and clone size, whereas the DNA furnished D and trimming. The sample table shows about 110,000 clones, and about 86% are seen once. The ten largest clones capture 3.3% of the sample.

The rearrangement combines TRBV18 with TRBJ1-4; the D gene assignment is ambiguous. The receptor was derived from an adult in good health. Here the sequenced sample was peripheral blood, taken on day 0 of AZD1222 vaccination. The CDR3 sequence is CASSPRGWNEKLFF. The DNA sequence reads TGTGCCAGCTCACCACGAGGTTGGAATGAAAAACTGTTTTTT.